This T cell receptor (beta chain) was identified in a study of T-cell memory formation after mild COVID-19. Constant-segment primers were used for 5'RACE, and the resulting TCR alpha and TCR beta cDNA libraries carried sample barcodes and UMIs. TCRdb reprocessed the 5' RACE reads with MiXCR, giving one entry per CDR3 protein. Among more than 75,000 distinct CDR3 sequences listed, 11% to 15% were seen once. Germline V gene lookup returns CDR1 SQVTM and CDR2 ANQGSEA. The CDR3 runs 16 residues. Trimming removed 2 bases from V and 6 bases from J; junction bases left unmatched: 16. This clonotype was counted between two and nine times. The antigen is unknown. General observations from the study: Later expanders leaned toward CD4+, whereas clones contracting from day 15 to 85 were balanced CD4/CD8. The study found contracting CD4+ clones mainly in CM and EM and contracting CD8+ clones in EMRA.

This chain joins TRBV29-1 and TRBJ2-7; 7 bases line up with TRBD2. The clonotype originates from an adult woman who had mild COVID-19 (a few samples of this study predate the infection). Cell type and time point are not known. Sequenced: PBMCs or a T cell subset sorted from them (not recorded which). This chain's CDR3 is CSVELSQRGVLAEQYF. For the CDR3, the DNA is TGCAGCGTTGAATTAAGCCAGCGGGGTGTTCTAGCCGAGCAGTACTTC.